The text below deals with one TCR beta chain. Antigen: not known. The ends were cut back, 5 bases at V and 2 bases at J, with 16 bases in the middle. This CDR3 has 16 amino acids. The germline gives CDR1 SGHTS, CDR2 YDEGEE. This specimen comes from a study of vaccination effects on CD4 cells after COVID-19. Study context: Samples collected post-vaccine were obtained a median of 72 days after the second dose. Study-wide results and limits: By a late point after vaccination, infection- and vaccine-induced clones had shrunk markedly through clonal contraction. Vaccine-induced clones in healthy vaccinees cross-reacted with common cold coronaviruses in only 1 of 255 cases.

In the ViraFEST assay, antigen-specific CD4+ clonotypes were identified by expansion after peptide-pool stimulation. Following 10 days of culture, CD4+ T cells were isolated. The participants, recipients of two vaccine doses, got either BNT162b2 or mRNA-1273. Data came from immunoSEQ multiplex PCR; TCRdb stores just in-frame clones and leaves some out. The table shows under 40,000 clones, with around 80% occurring only once. The starting material was CD4+ T cells from PBMCs cultured with HCoV-NL63 spike peptides, obtained after COVID-19 vaccination. V gene TRBV5-8 combines with J gene TRBJ2-2; D call uncertain. The clonotype comes from a human donor who received a COVID-19 vaccine. Some clones in this sample may be carry-over from other donors' samples. CDR3 in DNA: TGTGCCAGCAGGCTCCCAGCTAGGCATAACACCGGGGAGCTGTTTTTT. Its protein product is CASRLPARHNTGELFF.